This T cell receptor beta chain was observed in a study of blood T cell repertoires in COVID-19. Assay used: immunoSEQ multiplex PCR; TCRdb lists only in-frame clones, some missing. The data contain 250,000 to 300,000 clones, around nine tenths of them seen just once; the ten biggest clones take up 1.9%. Trimming took 8 bases from V and 1 from J, leaving 15 bases between them. This CDR3 contains 15 residues. Germline assignment: CDR1 SGDLS and CDR2 YYNGEE. This clone occurred once. The study drew participants aged about 18 to 89 years from around 24 US areas. Categorization into cohorts depended on clinical history that participants reported.

The chain is built from TRBV9 and TRBJ1-4; D is perhaps TRBD1 (6 bases). The receptor comes from an older woman who had recovered from COVID-19. The specimen was PBMCs or T cells enriched from blood (not recorded which). CDR3 in DNA: TGTGCCAGGACGCCCCAGGGGAAAACTAATGAAAAACTGTTTTTT. Its translation is CARTPQGKTNEKLFF.